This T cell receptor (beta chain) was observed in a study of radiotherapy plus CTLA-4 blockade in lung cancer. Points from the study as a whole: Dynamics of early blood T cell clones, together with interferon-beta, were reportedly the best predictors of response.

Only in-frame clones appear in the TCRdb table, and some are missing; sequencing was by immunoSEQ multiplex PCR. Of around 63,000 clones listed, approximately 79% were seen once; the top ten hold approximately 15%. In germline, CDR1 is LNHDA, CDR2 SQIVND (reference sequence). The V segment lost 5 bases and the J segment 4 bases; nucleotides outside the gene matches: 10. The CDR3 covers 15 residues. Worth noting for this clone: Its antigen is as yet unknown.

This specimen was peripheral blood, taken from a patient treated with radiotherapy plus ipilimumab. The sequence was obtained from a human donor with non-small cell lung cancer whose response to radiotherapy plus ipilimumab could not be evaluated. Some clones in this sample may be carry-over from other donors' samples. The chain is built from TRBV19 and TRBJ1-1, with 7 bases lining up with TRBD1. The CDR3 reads CASSARQGRPTEAFF. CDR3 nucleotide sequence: TGTGCCAGTAGTGCTCGACAGGGAAGGCCCACTGAAGCTTTCTTT.